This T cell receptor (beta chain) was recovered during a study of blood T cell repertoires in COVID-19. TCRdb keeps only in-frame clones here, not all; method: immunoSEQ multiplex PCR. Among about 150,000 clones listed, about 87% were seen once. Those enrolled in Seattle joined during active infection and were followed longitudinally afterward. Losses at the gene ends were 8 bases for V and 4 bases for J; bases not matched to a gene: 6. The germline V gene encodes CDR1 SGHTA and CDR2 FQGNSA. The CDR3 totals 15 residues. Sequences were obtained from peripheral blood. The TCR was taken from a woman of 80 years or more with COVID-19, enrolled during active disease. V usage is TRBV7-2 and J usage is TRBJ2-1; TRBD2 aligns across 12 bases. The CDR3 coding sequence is TGTGCCAGCGAGCTAGCGGGAGGGGGGTACAATGAGCAGTTCTTC. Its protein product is CASELAGGGYNEQFF.